Below, 6 T cell receptor beta chains from the same sample are listed, as sequenced in a study of pediatric ulcerative colitis. TCRdb keeps only in-frame clones here, not all; method: immunoSEQ multiplex PCR. The sample lists over 20,000 clones; over 60% were seen once. Rectal tissue came from one to two pinch biopsies taken at colonoscopy. The specimen sequenced was gut tissue. These receptors were collected from a boy between 5 and 17 years old with severe ulcerative colitis.

This chain joins TRBV18 and TRBJ1-1, with D perhaps matching TRBD1 (5 bases). Germline assignment: CDR1 KGHSH and CDR2 LQKENI. The CDR3 length is 15 residues. V lost 4 bases and J 3 bases, leaving 15 bases between the germline ends. The CDR3, as DNA: TGTGCCAGCTCACGAGGGGACGGGGTCTACACTGAAGCTTTCTTT. Translation gives CASSRGDGVYTEAFF.

This clone is a singleton in its sample. The chain carries TRBV27 and TRBJ1-4; TRBD1 is a possible D gene (6 bases). CDR3 size: 14 residues. V lost 8 bases, J lost 8 bases, and 18 bases lay in between. Germline V gene lookup returns CDR1 MNHEY and CDR2 SMNVEV (reference sequence). The CDR3 spells CASSRAGAGEKLFF. The DNA for the CDR3 is TGTGCCAGCTCCCGGGCAGGGGCTGGAGAAAAACTGTTTTTT.

The chain has TRBV5-1 and TRBJ2-7; D is unclear. CDR1 is SGHRS and CDR2 is YFSETQ in the germline V gene. Trimming took off 1 base at V and 2 bases at J, with 10 bases between the two ends. This CDR3 is 14 amino acids long. The CDR3, as DNA: TGCGCCAGCAGCTTGAGTGGAACGGCCTACGAGCAGTACTTC. Its translation is CASSLSGTAYEQYF.

This chain connects TRBV5-1 to TRBJ2-7; possible D gene TRBD1, 5 bases. V lost 0 bases and J lost 4, with 14 bases in between. The CDR3 loop spans 15 amino acids. Germline loops: CDR1 SGHRS, CDR2 YFSETQ. Here the CDR3 DNA reads TGCGCCAGCAGCTTGGTAGACAGCCTCCTATACGAGCAGTACTTC. Translating gives CASSLVDSLLYEQYF.

V and J are TRBV7-9 and TRBJ2-7; the D call may be TRBD1 or TRBD2 (5 bases each). V lost 0 bases and J lost 6, with 15 bases in between. Germline loops: CDR1 SEHNR, CDR2 FQNEAQ (reference sequence). The CDR3 is 15 amino acids. CDR3 region: CASSLARSGTPEQYF. CDR3 bases: TGTGCCAGCAGCTTAGCCAGATCCGGGACCCCCGAGCAGTACTTC.

Concerning this clone itself: Other DNA sequences in this specimen translate into the identical CDR3. V and J are TRBV29-1 and TRBJ2-6, with 7 bases lining up with TRBD1. The CDR3 totals 15 residues. The V segment lost 4 bases and the J segment 2 bases; nucleotides outside the gene matches: 5. The V gene's germline CDR1 is SQVTM and CDR2 ANQGSEA. The CDR3 nucleotides read TGCAGCGTTGTCGGGCAGGGGGCTGGGGCCAACGTCCTGACTTTC. The encoded protein is CSVVGQGAGANVLTF.